The 4 T cell receptor beta chains below come from one sample, sequenced in a study of T cells in Graves' hyperthyroidism and ophthalmopathy. RNA transcripts gave rise to amplified TCR beta CDR3 regions. The primer set for the first-round RT-PCR of the TCR CDR3 was HTBI. In TCRdb, the multiplex PCR reads were re-called with MiXCR into one record per CDR3 protein. The sample consists of fewer than 850,000 distinct CDR3 sequences, 17% of them appearing once. The sample was blood. The receptors originated from a man between 45 and 60 years old with Graves' hyperthyroidism.

CDR3 region: CASSPSGTPLAKNIQYF. In nucleotides, the CDR3 is TGTGCCAGCAGTCCATCCGGGACACCCCTGGCCAAAAACATTCAGTACTTC. The chain couples TRBV28 to TRBJ2-4, with a possible D match to TRBD1 (6 bases). CDR3 length: 17 amino acids. The V gene's germline CDR1 is MDHEN and CDR2 SYDVKM. V dropped 5 bases and J dropped 1 base, with 18 bases sitting between them.

In nucleotides, the CDR3 is TGTGCCAGCAGCGTCCCAGGGGCGCTGAATGAAAAACTGTTTTTT. Amino acids: CASSVPGALNEKLFF. The chain has TRBV12-3 or TRBV12-4 and TRBJ1-4, with D possibly TRBD1 on 6 matching bases. The CDR3 spans 15 residues. The ends were cut back, 6 bases at V and 5 bases at J, with 16 bases in the middle.

This clonotype was seen at least ten times. The rearrangement links TRBV28 to TRBJ2-3, with 16 bases lining up with TRBD2. The trim removed 5 bases at V and 4 bases at J, leaving 9 bases unmatched. The CDR3 consists of 18 residues. Germline V CDR1 and CDR2: MDHEN, SYDVKM. CDR3 amino acids: CASSTPGLAGGQADTQYF. CDR3 in DNA: TGTGCCAGCAGTACACCGGGACTAGCGGGAGGGCAAGCAGATACGCAGTATTTT.

This clonotype was counted at least ten times. The rearrangement uses TRBV10-3 and TRBJ1-5; D uncertain. Trimming took 4 bases from V and 6 from J, leaving 13 bases between them. The germline gives CDR1 ENHRY, CDR2 SYGVKD. This CDR3 has 14 residues. CDR3 protein: CAISGGESGQPQHF. The CDR3 DNA reads TGTGCCATCAGTGGCGGGGAGTCCGGTCAGCCCCAGCATTTT.